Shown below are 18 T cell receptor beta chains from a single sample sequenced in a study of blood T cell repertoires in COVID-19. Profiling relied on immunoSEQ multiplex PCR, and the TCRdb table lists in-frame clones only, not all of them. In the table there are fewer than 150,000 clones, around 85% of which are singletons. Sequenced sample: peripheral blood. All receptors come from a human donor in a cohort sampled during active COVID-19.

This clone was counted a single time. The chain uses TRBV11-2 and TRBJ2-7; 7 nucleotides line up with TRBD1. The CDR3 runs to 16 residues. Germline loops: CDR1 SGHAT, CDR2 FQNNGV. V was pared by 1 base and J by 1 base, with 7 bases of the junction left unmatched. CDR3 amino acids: CASSLGGTAISYEQYF. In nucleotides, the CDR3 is TGTGCCAGCAGCTTAGGGGGGACAGCGATTTCCTACGAGCAGTACTTC.

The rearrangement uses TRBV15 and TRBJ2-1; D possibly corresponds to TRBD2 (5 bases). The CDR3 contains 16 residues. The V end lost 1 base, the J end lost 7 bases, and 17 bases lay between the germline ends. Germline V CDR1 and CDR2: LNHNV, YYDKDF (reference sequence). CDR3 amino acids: CATSRGGEGQWNEQFF. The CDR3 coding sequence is TGTGCCACCAGCAGAGGGGGTGAGGGTCAGTGGAATGAGCAGTTCTTC.

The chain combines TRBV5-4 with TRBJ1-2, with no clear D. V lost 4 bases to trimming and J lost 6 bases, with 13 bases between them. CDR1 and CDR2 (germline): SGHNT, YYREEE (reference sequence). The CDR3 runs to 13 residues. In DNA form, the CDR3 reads TGTGCCAGCAGCCTTTTCGGGATGAATGGCTACACCTTC. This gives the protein CASSLFGMNGYTF.

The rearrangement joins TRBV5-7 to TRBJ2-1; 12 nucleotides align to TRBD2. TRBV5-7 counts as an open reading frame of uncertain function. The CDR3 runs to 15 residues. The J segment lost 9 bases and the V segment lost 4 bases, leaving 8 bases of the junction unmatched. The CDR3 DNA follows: TGTGCCAGCAGCCTTCTAGCGGGAGGGCCGTGTGAGCAGTTCTTC. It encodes CASSLLAGGPCEQFF.

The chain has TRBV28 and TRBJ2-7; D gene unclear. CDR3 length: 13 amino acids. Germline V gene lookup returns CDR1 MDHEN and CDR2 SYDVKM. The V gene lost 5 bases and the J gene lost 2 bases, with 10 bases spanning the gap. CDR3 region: CASSPITAYEQYF. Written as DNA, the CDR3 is TGTGCCAGCAGTCCTATTACGGCCTACGAGCAGTACTTC.

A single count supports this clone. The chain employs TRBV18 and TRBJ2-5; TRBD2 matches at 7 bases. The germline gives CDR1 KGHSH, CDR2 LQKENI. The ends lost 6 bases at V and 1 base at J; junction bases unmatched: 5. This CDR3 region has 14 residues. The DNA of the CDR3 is TGTGCCAGCTCCCCCGGGACTACCCAAGAGACCCAGTACTTC. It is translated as CASSPGTTQETQYF. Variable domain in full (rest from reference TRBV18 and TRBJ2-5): NAGVMQNPRHLVRRRGQEARLRCSPMKGHSHVYWYRQLPEEGLKFMVYLQKENIIDESGMPKERFSAEFPKEGPSILRIQQVVRGDSAAYFCASSPGTTQETQYFGPGTRLLVL.

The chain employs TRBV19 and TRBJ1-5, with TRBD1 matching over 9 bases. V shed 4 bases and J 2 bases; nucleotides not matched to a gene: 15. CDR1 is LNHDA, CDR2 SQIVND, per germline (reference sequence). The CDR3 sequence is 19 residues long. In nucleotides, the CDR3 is TGTGCCAGTAGTAAGGGACAGGGAAAAGTCAAGGGTGGCAATCAGCCCCAGCATTTT. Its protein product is CASSKGQGKVKGGNQPQHF.

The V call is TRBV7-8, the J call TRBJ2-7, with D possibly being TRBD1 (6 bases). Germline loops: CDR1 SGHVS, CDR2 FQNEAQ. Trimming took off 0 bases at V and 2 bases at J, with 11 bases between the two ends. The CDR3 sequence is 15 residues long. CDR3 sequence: CASSLALKGAYEQYF. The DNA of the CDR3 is TGTGCCAGCAGCTTAGCCCTAAAGGGGGCCTACGAGCAGTACTTC. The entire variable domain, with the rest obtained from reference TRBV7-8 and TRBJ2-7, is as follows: GAGVSQSPRYKVAKRGQDVALRCDPISGHVSLFWYQQALGQGPEFLTYFQNEAQLDKSGLPSDRFFAERPEGSVSTLKIQRTQQEDSAVYLCASSLALKGAYEQYFGPGTRLTVT.

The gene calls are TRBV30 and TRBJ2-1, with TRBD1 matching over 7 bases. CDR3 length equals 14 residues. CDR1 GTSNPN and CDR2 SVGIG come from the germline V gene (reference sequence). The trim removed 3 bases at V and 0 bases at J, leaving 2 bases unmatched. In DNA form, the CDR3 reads TGTGCCTGGAGCGGGACAGTCTCCTACAATGAGCAGTTCTTC. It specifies CAWSGTVSYNEQFF.

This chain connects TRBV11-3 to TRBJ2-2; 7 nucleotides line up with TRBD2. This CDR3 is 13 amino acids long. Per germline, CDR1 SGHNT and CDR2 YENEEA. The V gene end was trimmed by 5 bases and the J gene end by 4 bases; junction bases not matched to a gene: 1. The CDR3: CASSGGGTGELFF. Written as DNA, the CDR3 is TGTGCCAGCAGCGGGGGGGGCACCGGGGAGCTGTTTTTT.

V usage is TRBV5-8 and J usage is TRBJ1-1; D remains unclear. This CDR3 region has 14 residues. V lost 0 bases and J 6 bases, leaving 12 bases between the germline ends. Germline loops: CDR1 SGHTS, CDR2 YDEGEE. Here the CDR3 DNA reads TGTGCCAGCAGCTTGGTTTCGGGAAAGGCTGAAGCTTTCTTT. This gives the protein CASSLVSGKAEAFF.

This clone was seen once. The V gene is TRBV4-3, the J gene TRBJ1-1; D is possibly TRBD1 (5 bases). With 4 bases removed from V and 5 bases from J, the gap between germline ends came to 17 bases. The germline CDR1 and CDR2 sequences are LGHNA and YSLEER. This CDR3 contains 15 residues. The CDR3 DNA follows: TGCGCCAGCAGCCGACTACGGGGAGGGGATACTGAAGCTTTCTTT. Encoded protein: CASSRLRGGDTEAFF.

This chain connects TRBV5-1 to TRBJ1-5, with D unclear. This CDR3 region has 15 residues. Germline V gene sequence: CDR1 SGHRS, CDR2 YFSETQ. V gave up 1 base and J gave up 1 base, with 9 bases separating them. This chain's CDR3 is CASSLTGSSNQPQHF. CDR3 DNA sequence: TGCGCCAGCAGCTTGACCGGGTCCAGCAATCAGCCCCAGCATTTT. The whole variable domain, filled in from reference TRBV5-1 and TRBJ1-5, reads KAGVTQTPRYLIKTRGQQVTLSCSPISGHRSVSWYQQTPGQGLQFLFEYFSETQRNKGNFPGRFSGRQFSNSRSEMNVSTLELGDSALYLCASSLTGSSNQPQHFGDGTRLSIL.

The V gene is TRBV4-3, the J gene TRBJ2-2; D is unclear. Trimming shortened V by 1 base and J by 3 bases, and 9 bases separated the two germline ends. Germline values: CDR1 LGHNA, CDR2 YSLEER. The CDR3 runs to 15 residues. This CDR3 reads CASSQGDTYTGELFF. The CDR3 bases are TGCGCCAGCAGCCAAGGTGACACGTACACCGGGGAGCTGTTTTTT.

In DNA form, the CDR3 reads TGTGCCAGCAGCTTGTCAGGGACAGGAAACACCATATATTTT. It yields the protein CASSLSGTGNTIYF. The chain carries TRBV5-8 and TRBJ1-3, with D possibly matching TRBD1 (6 bases). Deletions cut 1 base from V and 4 bases from J, with 9 bases between. The CDR3 sequence is 14 residues long. Germline CDR1 is SGHTS and CDR2 is YDEGEE.

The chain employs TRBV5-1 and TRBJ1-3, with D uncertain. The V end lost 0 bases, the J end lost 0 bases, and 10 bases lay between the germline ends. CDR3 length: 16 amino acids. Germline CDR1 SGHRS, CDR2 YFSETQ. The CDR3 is CASSLGTLSSGNTIYF. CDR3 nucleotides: TGCGCCAGCAGCTTGGGCACGTTGAGCTCTGGAAACACCATATATTTT.

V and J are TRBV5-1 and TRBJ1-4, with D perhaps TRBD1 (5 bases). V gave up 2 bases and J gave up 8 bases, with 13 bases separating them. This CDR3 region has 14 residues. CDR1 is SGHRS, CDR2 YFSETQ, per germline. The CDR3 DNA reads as TGCGCCAGCAGCTTAGTAGGGGCTGGGGAAAAACTGTTTTTT. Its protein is CASSLVGAGEKLFF.

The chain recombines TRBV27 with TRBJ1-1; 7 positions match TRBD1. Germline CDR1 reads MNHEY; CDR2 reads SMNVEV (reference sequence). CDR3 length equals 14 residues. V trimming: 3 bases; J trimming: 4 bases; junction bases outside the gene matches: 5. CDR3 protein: CASSLLQGSTEAFF. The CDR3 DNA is TGTGCCAGCAGTTTGTTACAGGGGAGCACTGAAGCTTTCTTT.